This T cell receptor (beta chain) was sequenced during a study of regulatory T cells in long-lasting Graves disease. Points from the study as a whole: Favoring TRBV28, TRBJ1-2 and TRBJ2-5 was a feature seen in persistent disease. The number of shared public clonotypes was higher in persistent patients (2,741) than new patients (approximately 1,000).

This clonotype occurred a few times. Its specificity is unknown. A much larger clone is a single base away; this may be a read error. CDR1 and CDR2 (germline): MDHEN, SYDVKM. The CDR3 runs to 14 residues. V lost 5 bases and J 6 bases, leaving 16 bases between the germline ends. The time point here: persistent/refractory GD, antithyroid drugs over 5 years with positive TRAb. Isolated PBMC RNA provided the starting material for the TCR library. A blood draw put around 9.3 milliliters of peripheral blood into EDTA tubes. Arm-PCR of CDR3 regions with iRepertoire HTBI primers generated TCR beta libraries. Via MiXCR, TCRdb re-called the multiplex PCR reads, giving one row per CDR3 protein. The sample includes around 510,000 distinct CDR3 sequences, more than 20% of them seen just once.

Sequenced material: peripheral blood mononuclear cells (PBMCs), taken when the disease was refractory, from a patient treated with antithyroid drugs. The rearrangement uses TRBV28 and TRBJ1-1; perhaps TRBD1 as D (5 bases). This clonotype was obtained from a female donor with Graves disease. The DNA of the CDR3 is TGTGCCAGCAGTACAGACAGAGAACGGGCTGAAGCTTTCTTT. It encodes CASSTDRERAEAFF.